This T cell receptor (beta chain) came from a study of OX40 agonist ivuxolimab in advanced cancers. In the study overall: Ivuxolimab was an agonistic, fully human IgG2 monoclonal antibody directed against OX40 (CD134), a costimulatory receptor. Intravenous ivuxolimab was administered to patients every 2 weeks at six dose levels: 0.01, 0.1, 0.3, 1.5, 3 and 10 mg/kg. Of the roughly 54 dose-escalation patients, hepatocellular carcinoma was present in about 19, melanoma in approximately 15, renal cell carcinoma in 9 and head and neck cancer in 9. In the dose-escalation cohort, approximately 82% of patients were male, and the mean age was about 55 years, with a range of 23 to 79. Patients were allowed to have had prior anti-PD-1, anti-PD-L1 or anti-CTLA-4 therapy, and 40% to 45% of the dose-escalation patients had been treated with checkpoint inhibitors. Three dose-escalation patients achieved partial responses, one with hepatocellular carcinoma and two with cutaneous melanoma. The point of sequencing TCRbeta in the periphery was to test whether ivuxolimab changed TCR sequence diversity and drove clonal T-cell expansion. The paper reports the monotherapy dose-escalation portion (N of about 56 patients) of the phase I ivuxolimab trial.

Deletion took 4 bases off V and 3 bases off J, with a span of 14 bases between the germline ends. As encoded in the germline V gene (reference sequence), CDR1 is GTSNPN while CDR2 is SVGIG. CDR3 length: 14 amino acids, cysteine to phenylalanine. Only the CDR3 DNA stays, 42 bases, in frame from base 1. Genomic DNA was isolated from the sorted cells so that the TCRbeta CDR3 region could be sequenced. The immunoSEQ Assay was used for sequencing of TCRbeta CDR3 regions. Held by TCRdb, this immuneACCESS table contains in-frame sequences only and omits some clones. Under half of the omission traces to an unresolved V gene where checked; the cause of the rest is unknown. This sample has roughly 35,000 clones in its table, and approximately 80% of those were observed once. 1.5% to 2% of the sample rests with the top ten. The paper's findings and limits, for the study overall: In the 0.1-3.0 mg/kg groups, partial responders had among the lowest normalized peripheral clonal expansion, particularly in CD8+ T cells. After ivuxolimab, expanded clones were on average more numerous among CD8+ T cells than among CD4+ T cells. At doses of 0.1 to 3.0 mg/kg, clonal expansion of both CD4+ and CD8+ blood T cells was observed from baseline to week 6. Antigen specificity was not determined for the clonally expanded peripheral T cells. Low levels of normalized T-cell clonal expansion were also seen in some nonresponding patients.

With regard to this clone: Its binding antigen is unknown. No quality values exist for individual bases; no much larger clone is one base distant.

Patients with a history of autoimmune disease or receiving systemic immunosuppression were excluded from the trial. Peripheral blood for TCR sequencing was collected from all dose cohorts at baseline, on cycle 4 day 1, and on cycle 7 day 1. The samples were taken from a phase I, first-in-human, multicenter, open-label dose-escalation trial of ivuxolimab. Adults with locally advanced or metastatic head and neck squamous cell, hepatocellular, melanoma or renal cell carcinoma were enrolled in the trial. CD4+ and CD8+ T cells were sorted separately from peripheral blood before TCR sequencing. This TCR derives from an adult with an advanced solid tumor such as melanoma, head and neck, liver or kidney cancer. The source material was CD4+ or CD8+ T cells sorted from blood, sampled in a trial of the OX40 agonist ivuxolimab. The sequence is built from TRBV30 and TRBJ2-3; a tentative D match to TRBD2 spans 6 bases. CDR3 protein: CAWTRGGVTDTQYF. The DNA reads as follows: TGTGCCTGGACCCGGGGCGGGGTAACAGATACGCAGTATTTT.